This T cell receptor beta chain is from a study of blood T cells in healthy people across ages. Regarding the study as a whole: Per million T cells, TCR beta diversity dropped about linearly as age rose.

In this sample, this clonotype turned up many times. Its antigen is unidentified. Germline CDR1 reads SGHAT; CDR2 reads FQNNGV. The CDR3 contains 16 residues. Losses at the gene ends were 8 bases for V and 5 bases for J; bases not matched to a gene: 12. Primers used in a second PCR of about 6 to 11 cycles were a sample-barcoded 5' primer and a J-beta primer mix. TCRdb analysed the 5' RACE reads with MiXCR anew, one entry per CDR3 protein. Of about 1.7 million distinct CDR3 sequences in the sample, roughly 27% were seen once. Sequencing was carried out using blood. This sequence was found in a woman under 40 in good health. V usage is TRBV11-2 and J usage is TRBJ2-5; 12 positions match TRBD2. The CDR3 spells CASRPSGGAGDETQYF. CDR3 bases: TGTGCCAGCCGCCCTAGCGGGGGGGCTGGGGACGAGACCCAGTACTTC.